Each of the 13 T cell receptor beta chains below was sequenced from the same sample in a study of human T cells and chemical hapten exposure. Specified time point: pre-sensitization, week 0. As to treatment: therapeutic diphenylcyclopropenone sensitization with weekly scalp DPC. One entry per CDR3 protein results from TCRdb running MiXCR on the RACE reads. The table lists roughly 380,000 distinct CDR3 sequences, less than 6.5% of them singletons. Sample: whole blood, taken in connection with sensitization to the hapten diphenylcyclopropenone (DPC). The receptors were gathered from a woman aged 45-59 years with alopecia areata. Some clones in this sample may be carry-over from other donors' samples.

V is TRBV29-1 and J is TRBJ2-1, with D hard to call. V gave up 6 bases and J gave up 8 bases, with 11 bases separating them. This CDR3 comprises 11 residues. Germline CDR1 is SQVTM and CDR2 is ANQGSEA. The CDR3 nucleotides are TGCAGCGTGAGTAGCTCCCATGAGCAGTTCTTC. Protein product: CSVSSSHEQFF.

This clonotype occurred a few times. J is TRBJ2-7 and V is TRBV28; D may be TRBD1 (6 bases). CDR3 length equals 13 residues. Trimming shortened V by 5 bases and J by 7 bases, and 15 bases separated the two germline ends. Germline V gene lookup returns CDR1 MDHEN and CDR2 SYDVKM. CDR3 in amino acids: CASSAPPGQEQYF. CDR3 coding DNA: TGTGCCAGCAGTGCACCCCCAGGACAGGAGCAGTACTTC.

The chain recombines TRBV7-2 with TRBJ1-6, with 9 nucleotides matching TRBD1. The CDR3 runs to 14 residues. V trimming: 5 bases; J trimming: 7 bases; junction bases outside the gene matches: 3. The germline gives CDR1 SGHTA, CDR2 FQGNSA. As DNA, the CDR3 is TGTGCCAGCAGCAGGGGACAGGGAAATTCACCCCTCCACTTT. It specifies CASSRGQGNSPLHF.

This clonotype was seen ten or more times. V is TRBV2 and J is TRBJ2-3; 11 bases map to TRBD2. The CDR3 is 17 amino acids. V lost 4 bases and J lost 2; bases outside the gene matches: 8. CDR1 SNHLY and CDR2 FYNNEI come from the germline V gene. Written as DNA, the CDR3 is TGTGCCAGCAGTGGCCGTGGACTAGCGGGTCTCACAGATACGCAGTATTTT. It encodes CASSGRGLAGLTDTQYF.

The V call is TRBV10-3, the J call TRBJ2-3; 13 bases map to TRBD2. Trimming removed 6 bases from V and 1 base from J; junction bases left unmatched: 4. Germline V gene data show CDR1 as ENHRY and CDR2 as SYGVKD. The CDR3 loop spans 16 amino acids. The CDR3, as DNA: TGTGCCATCAGGGGGACTAGCGGGGACGGCACAGATACGCAGTATTTT. Protein sequence: CAIRGTSGDGTDTQYF.

This clonotype was observed many times. This chain links TRBV12-3 or TRBV12-4 with TRBJ1-1, with D perhaps matching TRBD1 (5 bases). The CDR3 sequence is 15 residues long. The ends were cut back, 6 bases at V and 5 bases at J, with 19 bases in the middle. CDR3 amino acids: CASSTATSGGTEAFF. Written as DNA, the CDR3 is TGTGCCAGCAGCACTGCCACAAGCGGGGGAACTGAAGCTTTCTTT.

The table lists this clonotype with a few counts. The chain is built from TRBV27 and TRBJ2-7; 8 bases map to TRBD2. Germline-derived CDR1 and CDR2 are MNHEY and SMNVEV (reference sequence). V lost 3 bases and J lost 4; bases outside the gene matches: 8. The CDR3 runs 15 residues. CDR3 in DNA: TGTGCCAGCAGTTTTGGACGGGGGGGCGGGTACGAGCAGTACTTC. Translating it yields CASSFGRGGGYEQYF.

This clonotype has more than one count but fewer than ten. V usage is TRBV12-3 or TRBV12-4 and J usage is TRBJ1-2, with D perhaps matching TRBD1 (5 bases). The ends were cut back, 6 bases at V and 5 bases at J, with 13 bases in the middle. The CDR3 is 13 residues long. CDR3 protein: CASRGVQGYGYTF. The CDR3 DNA sequence: TGTGCCAGCAGAGGGGTTCAGGGTTATGGCTACACCTTC.

The V gene is TRBV7-9, the J gene TRBJ1-2; possible D gene TRBD1, 5 bases. This CDR3 is 14 amino acids long. Trimming shortened V by 4 bases and J by 2 bases, and 11 bases separated the two germline ends. CDR1 is SEHNR, CDR2 FQNEAQ, per germline (reference sequence). The CDR3 DNA follows: TGTGCCAGCAGCTCCTCGTACAGGAACTATGGCTACACCTTC. This encodes CASSSSYRNYGYTF.

This clonotype came up many times. The gene calls are TRBV6-1 and TRBJ2-6; TRBD1 matches at 11 bases. The CDR3 has 19 residues. Germline CDR1 is MNHNS and CDR2 is SASEGT. J was trimmed by 0 bases and V by 5 bases; bases with no gene match: 9. The CDR3 DNA reads as TGTGCCAGCAGTAGGAGGGACAGGGGGGTCGACTCTGGGGCCAACGTCCTGACTTTC. Translated, it gives CASSRRDRGVDSGANVLTF.

This clonotype was detected a few times. The chain links TRBV4-2 to TRBJ1-1; 11 nucleotides agree with TRBD1. The V and J ends lost 0 bases and 5 bases, in that order; junction bases with no gene match: 17. CDR1 is LGHNA and CDR2 is YNFKEQ in the germline V gene. CDR3 length equals 20 residues. CDR3 DNA sequence: TGTGCCAGCAGCCAAGATGTCGTTTTATTTCAGGGGACAGGGGGAACTGAAGCTTTCTTT. This translates into CASSQDVVLFQGTGGTEAFF.

This clonotype was observed many times. CDR3 DNA sequence: TGTGCCAGCAGCTTGGCGGCGGAGACTGAAGCTTTCTTT. Protein: CASSLAAETEAFF. This sequence joins TRBV7-3 and TRBJ1-1; D unclear. This CDR3 is 13 amino acids long. V was trimmed by 3 bases and J by 5 bases, leaving 10 bases between them. The germline gives CDR1 SGHTA, CDR2 FQGTGA.

As DNA, the CDR3 is TGTGCCAGCAGTTATGGGTTAGAGACCCAGTACTTC. It translates to CASSYGLETQYF. The rearrangement links TRBV6-5 to TRBJ2-5, with D unclear. Trimming removed 3 bases from V and 4 bases from J, with 6 bases in between. Looked up from germline, CDR1 is MNHEY and CDR2 is SVGAGI. The CDR3 length is 12 residues.